Shown below are 29 T cell receptor beta chains from a single sample sequenced in a study of shared clonotypes between healthy human individuals. The assay was immunoSEQ multiplex PCR, and TCRdb's table has in-frame clones only and misses some. This repertoire shows around 440,000 clones, roughly four fifths found once; its top ten account for around 12%. Sample: PBMCs. The receptors were gathered from a woman between 40 and 50 years old in good health. Some clones in this sample may be carry-over from other donors' samples.

V is TRBV18 and J is TRBJ2-1; 9 positions agree with TRBD2. Germline trimming cut 1 base from V and 7 bases from J; bases unmatched to any gene: 11. The CDR3 loop spans 17 amino acids. Looked up from germline, CDR1 is KGHSH and CDR2 is LQKENI. This chain's CDR3 is CASSPQRAGGLPNEQFF. The CDR3 coding sequence is TGTGCCAGCTCACCACAGCGGGCGGGAGGGCTACCAAATGAGCAGTTCTTC.

The rearrangement uses TRBV30 and TRBJ1-5; 7 nucleotides line up with TRBD1. Germline V gene sequence: CDR1 GTSNPN, CDR2 SVGIG (reference sequence). V lost 1 base and J lost 5; bases outside the gene matches: 8. The CDR3 sequence is 15 residues long. Here the CDR3 reads CAWSATGQRHQPQHF. The DNA for the CDR3 is TGTGCCTGGAGTGCCACGGGACAGCGGCATCAGCCCCAGCATTTT.

Worth noting for this clone: This same CDR3 is encoded by further DNA sequences in the sample. This sequence joins TRBV5-1 and TRBJ2-1; the match to TRBD2 covers 11 bases. Germline V gene data show CDR1 as SGHRS and CDR2 as YFSETQ. V shed 0 bases and J 4 bases; nucleotides not matched to a gene: 0. The CDR3 totals 15 residues. CDR3 region: CASSLGLAGYNEQFF. The CDR3 DNA is TGCGCCAGCAGCTTGGGACTAGCGGGATACAATGAGCAGTTCTTC. Filled out from reference TRBV5-1 and TRBJ2-1, the complete variable domain reads KAGVTQTPRYLIKTRGQQVTLSCSPISGHRSVSWYQQTPGQGLQFLFEYFSETQRNKGNFPGRFSGRQFSNSRSEMNVSTLELGDSALYLCASSLGLAGYNEQFFGPGTRLTVL.

This clone was seen only once. V gene TRBV30 combines with J gene TRBJ1-1; D is unresolved. V shed 0 bases and J shed 1 base, with 6 bases lying between them. Germline CDR1 GTSNPN, CDR2 SVGIG (reference sequence). The CDR3 runs to 13 residues. The CDR3 DNA is TGTGCCTGGAGTGTTCAGCGGAACACTGAAGCTTTCTTT. It yields the protein CAWSVQRNTEAFF.

On this clone itself: This specimen includes other DNA sequences encoding the same CDR3. This chain uses TRBV5-1 with TRBJ2-7; 10 nucleotides line up with TRBD2. V lost 0 bases and J lost 3; bases outside the gene matches: 3. CDR1 and CDR2 (germline): SGHRS, YFSETQ. The CDR3 totals 15 residues. CDR3 coding DNA: TGCGCCAGCAGCTTGGCCGCTAGCGGGAGCTACGAGCAGTACTTC. The encoded protein is CASSLAASGSYEQYF.

J is TRBJ2-7 and V is TRBV5-1; D possibly corresponds to TRBD2 (6 bases). The CDR3 loop spans 13 amino acids. V lost 4 bases and J lost 3, with 11 bases in between. In germline, CDR1 is SGHRS, CDR2 YFSETQ. CDR3 coding DNA: TGCGCCAGCAGCCAGGGACTCGACTACGAGCAGTACTTC. Translated, it gives CASSQGLDYEQYF.

This chain links TRBV29-1 with TRBJ1-1; D gene ambiguous. The CDR3 extends over 15 amino acids. Germline CDR1 SQVTM, CDR2 ANQGSEA. With 3 bases removed from V and 10 bases from J, the gap between germline ends came to 24 bases. The CDR3 nucleotides are TGCAGCGTTGACACTACACGGGCCCCTGGCAGTGGAGCTTTCTTT. Its translation: CSVDTTRAPGSGAFF.

This rearrangement joins TRBV10-1 to TRBJ1-5, with TRBD1 identical over 9 bases. Trimming at V came to 3 bases and at J to 4 bases, leaving 1 base not matched to a gene. The length of the CDR3 is 14 residues. The germline V gene encodes CDR1 WNHNN and CDR2 SYGVQD (reference sequence). CDR3 residues: CASSEGTGNQPQHF. CDR3 nucleotides: TGCGCCAGCAGTGAAGGGACAGGGAATCAGCCCCAGCATTTT.

This chain links TRBV10-3 with TRBJ1-1; D is unresolved. Germline CDR1 is ENHRY and CDR2 is SYGVKD. V lost 3 bases to trimming and J lost 3 bases, with 8 bases between them. The CDR3 consists of 13 residues. DNA for the CDR3: TGTGCCATCAGTGAAACACGTGACACTGAAGCTTTCTTT. Translation gives CAISETRDTEAFF.

This clone showed up just a few times. V and J are TRBV13 and TRBJ1-1, with D perhaps matching TRBD1 (5 bases). The CDR3 covers 14 residues. Per germline, CDR1 PRHDT and CDR2 FYEKMQ (reference sequence). V lost 4 bases and J lost 1, with 10 bases in between. For the CDR3, the DNA is TGTGCCAGCAGCTATCCGACAGCGAACACTGAAGCTTTCTTT. Translation gives CASSYPTANTEAFF.

The J gene is TRBJ1-2, the V gene TRBV5-4, with 9 bases that match TRBD1. V shed 5 bases and J 4 bases; nucleotides not matched to a gene: 6. CDR3 length: 14 residues. The V gene's germline CDR1 is SGHNT and CDR2 YYREEE (reference sequence). The CDR3 nucleotides read TGTGCCAGCAGGGGAGACAGGGGGAGCTATGGCTACACCTTC. This codes for CASRGDRGSYGYTF.

About this clone itself: This likely reflects a read error, since a far larger clone is one base away. The chain links TRBV2 to TRBJ2-5, with a tentative D call TRBD2 (7 bases). Germline V lookup: CDR1 SNHLY, CDR2 FYNNEI. There are 13 residues in the CDR3. The chain's CDR3 is CASSGIPRGAHYF. Here the CDR3 DNA reads TGTGCCAGCAGTGGAATCCCCCGGGGGGCCCATTACTTC.

The chain carries TRBV11-2 and TRBJ1-4; D remains unclear. Germline CDR1 reads SGHAT; CDR2 reads FQNNGV. The CDR3 length is 10 residues. V was trimmed by 5 bases and J by 12 bases, leaving 7 bases between them. The CDR3 region has the DNA TGTGCCAGCAGCACCTACGAACTGTTTTTT. Translating it yields CASSTYELFF.

The chain uses TRBV7-8 and TRBJ2-7; D is possibly TRBD1 or TRBD2 (6 bases each). The germline CDR1 and CDR2 sequences are SGHVS and FQNEAQ. With 4 bases removed from V and 3 bases from J, the gap between germline ends came to 13 bases. The CDR3 length is 14 residues. CDR3 in amino acids: CASSWGGGGYEQYF. The CDR3 DNA reads TGTGCCAGCAGCTGGGGCGGAGGGGGCTACGAGCAGTACTTC.

The sample holds many counts of this clone. V usage is TRBV19 and J usage is TRBJ1-5; D call uncertain. Trimming stripped 3 bases from V and 2 bases from J, with 11 bases between. CDR3 length: 15 residues. Germline CDR1 and CDR2: LNHDA and SQIVND (reference sequence). In DNA form, the CDR3 reads TGTGCCAGTAGTATCTCGGGAGGTGGCAATCAGCCCCAGCATTTT. Protein sequence: CASSISGGGNQPQHF. The whole variable domain, filled in from reference TRBV19 and TRBJ1-5, reads DGGITQSPKYLFRKEGQNVTLSCEQNLNHDAMYWYRQDPGQGLRLIYYSQIVNDFQKGDIAEGYSVSREKKESFPLTVTSAQKNPTAFYLCASSISGGGNQPQHFGDGTRLSIL.

The rearrangement links TRBV7-8 to TRBJ2-5; D is uncertain. The V and J ends lost 0 bases and 5 bases respectively, with 7 bases between them. The length of the CDR3 is 13 residues. Germline V gene data show CDR1 as SGHVS and CDR2 as FQNEAQ. CDR3 bases: TGTGCCAGCAGCTTAGCGGGGATCGAGACCCAGTACTTC. This gives the protein CASSLAGIETQYF.

This clone was recorded at least ten times. This chain connects TRBV20-1 to TRBJ1-2, with no clear D. CDR1 and CDR2 (germline): DFQATT, SNEGSKA (reference sequence). This CDR3 has 11 residues. V was cut by 3 bases and J by 8 bases, with 10 bases left in between. CDR3 residues: CSASLEPGYTF. The CDR3 nucleotides are TGCAGTGCTAGTTTGGAGCCAGGCTACACCTTC.

V gene TRBV19 combines with J gene TRBJ1-5, with 10 bases that match TRBD1. Per germline, CDR1 LNHDA and CDR2 SQIVND (reference sequence). CDR3 length: 16 residues. The J segment lost 6 bases and the V segment lost 7 bases, leaving 12 bases of the junction unmatched. The CDR3 spells CASTDGTGVGSQPQHF. Written as DNA, the CDR3 is TGTGCCAGTACGGACGGGACAGGGGTCGGTAGTCAGCCCCAGCATTTT.

J is TRBJ2-7 and V is TRBV18; unclear D gene. CDR3 length: 15 amino acids. Germline V gene sequence: CDR1 KGHSH, CDR2 LQKENI. Trimming left V 2 bases short and J 7 bases short, with 18 bases between. This CDR3 is CASSPSFGGFVEQYF. In DNA form, the CDR3 reads TGTGCCAGCTCACCAAGTTTTGGCGGTTTTGTTGAGCAGTACTTC.

V gene TRBV5-1 combines with J gene TRBJ2-2; weak D call: TRBD1 (6 bases). Germline values: CDR1 SGHRS, CDR2 YFSETQ. The V and J ends lost 3 bases and 3 bases respectively, with 12 bases between them. This CDR3 has 15 residues. The DNA of the CDR3 is TGCGCCAGCAGCTCCGCGGACAGCTACACCGGGGAGCTGTTTTTT. Translating it yields CASSSADSYTGELFF.

V gene TRBV10-3 combines with J gene TRBJ2-1; 9 nucleotides line up with TRBD1. The CDR3 is made up of 15 amino acids. V was pared by 0 bases and J by 3 bases, with 0 bases of the junction left unmatched. Looked up from germline, CDR1 is ENHRY and CDR2 is SYGVKD. CDR3 DNA: TGTGCCATCAGTGAGTCGACAGGGGGCTACAATGAGCAGTTCTTC. It is translated as CAISESTGGYNEQFF.

This clone was seen many times. The rearrangement joins TRBV5-5 to TRBJ1-1, with a tentative D call TRBD1 (5 bases). CDR3 length: 14 amino acids. Germline CDR1 and CDR2: SGHKS and YYEKEE (reference sequence). Trimming shortened V by 6 bases and J by 1 base, and 13 bases separated the two germline ends. The CDR3 region has the DNA TGTGCCAGCAAATGGGGGAGGGAGAACACTGAAGCTTTCTTT. Its protein product is CASKWGRENTEAFF.

V is TRBV30 and J is TRBJ2-2; possibly TRBD2 for D (6 bases). In germline, CDR1 is GTSNPN, CDR2 SVGIG (reference sequence). The CDR3 length is 14 residues. Trimming pared 3 bases from V and 6 bases from J, leaving 14 bases between. The CDR3 protein is CAWSRGSVPGELFF. The CDR3 coding sequence is TGTGCCTGGAGCCGGGGGTCCGTTCCCGGGGAGCTGTTTTTT.

The DNA for the CDR3 is TGCGCCAGCAGCCAAGTAAGGGCCAGGGGTCGCGAGCAGTACTTC. It specifies CASSQVRARGREQYF. The chain carries TRBV4-3 and TRBJ2-7, with D maybe TRBD1 (6 bases). The CDR3 loop spans 15 amino acids. CDR1 is LGHNA, CDR2 YSLEER, per germline. Trimming took off 1 base at V and 6 bases at J, with 16 bases between the two ends.

This clone was observed a single time. The V gene is TRBV2, the J gene TRBJ2-5; D gene uncertain. This CDR3 has 10 residues. Germline CDR1 is SNHLY and CDR2 is FYNNEI. Trimming took 11 bases from V and 5 from J, leaving 9 bases between them. The CDR3 nucleotides are TGTGCCTCCGGTATCGAGACCCAGTACTTC. It codes for CASGIETQYF.

The J gene is TRBJ2-7, the V gene TRBV7-9, with D perhaps matching TRBD1 (5 bases). V lost 4 bases to trimming and J lost 4 bases, with 8 bases between them. CDR3 length: 12 residues. Germline CDR1 and CDR2: SEHNR and FQNEAQ (reference sequence). The CDR3 nucleotides read TGTGCCAGCAGCTGGCAGGGATACGAGCAGTACTTC. It specifies CASSWQGYEQYF. Complete variable domain (other parts from reference TRBV7-9 and TRBJ2-7): DTGVSQNPRHKITKRGQNVTFRCDPISEHNRLYWYRQTLGQGPEFLTYFQNEAQLEKSRLLSDRFSAERPKGSFSTLEIQRTEQGDSAMYLCASSWQGYEQYFGPGTRLTVT.

This chain links TRBV10-3 with TRBJ2-7; the D gene could be TRBD1 or TRBD2 (6 bases each). Per germline, CDR1 ENHRY and CDR2 SYGVKD. Trimming removed 8 bases at V and 2 bases at J, with 16 bases between. The CDR3 has 14 amino acids. The CDR3 DNA follows: TGTGCCATCGGCCCCAAGGGGGGCGCCTACGAGCAGTACTTC. Protein product: CAIGPKGGAYEQYF.

The gene calls are TRBV19 and TRBJ1-5; D is undetermined. CDR1 and CDR2 (germline): LNHDA, SQIVND (reference sequence). Trimming took off 0 bases at V and 4 bases at J, with 10 bases between the two ends. The CDR3 runs 15 residues. This CDR3 is CASSIDRADNQPQHF. The CDR3 DNA is TGTGCCAGTAGTATAGATCGGGCTGATAATCAGCCCCAGCATTTT.

Details on this clone: A far larger clone is off by one base, so a read error is likely. This sample includes further DNA sequences coding for the same CDR3. J is TRBJ2-7 and V is TRBV28, with 7 bases that match TRBD2. CDR3 length: 15 amino acids. The junction had 9 bases not matched to a gene; V was cut back by 5 bases and J by 2 bases. CDR1 is MDHEN and CDR2 is SYDVKM in the germline V gene. The CDR3 DNA is TGTGCCAGCAGTGGCCCCCTAGCGGCAACCTACGAGCAGTACTTC. Encoded protein: CASSGPLAATYEQYF.